These 18 T cell receptor beta chains share one sample of origin, sequenced in a study of T cell responses to AZD1222 COVID-19 vaccine. Sequencing was performed with immunoSEQ multiplex PCR; in TCRdb, only in-frame clones are kept and a portion is missing. This sample yields around 97,000 clones, of which 80% to 95% are seen a single time; 4% to 5.5% belongs to the top ten. The specimen was peripheral blood, collected on day 0 of AZD1222 vaccination. All receptors derive from an adult in good health.

About this clone: A junction boundary mismatches the germline segment, possibly from a read error. V gene TRBV7-7 combines with J gene TRBJ2-5; D not certain. CDR3 length: 13 residues. In germline, CDR1 is SSHAT, CDR2 FNYEAQ (reference sequence). The CDR3: CASSFSRRETQYF. CDR3 nucleotide sequence: TGTGCTAGCAGCTTCTCCAGGCGCGAGACCCAGTACTTC.

The chain's CDR3 is CASITGFRYTF. The CDR3 DNA is TGTGCCAGCATTACCGGCTTTCGCTACACCTTC. The V gene is TRBV28, the J gene TRBJ1-2; D is unresolved. The CDR3 spans 11 residues. Trimming removed 7 bases at V and 9 bases at J, with 12 bases between. Per germline, CDR1 MDHEN and CDR2 SYDVKM.

CDR3 nucleotide sequence: TGTGCCACCAGCAGAGAGGTCGGGCGAAACACCATATATTTT. Its protein product is CATSREVGRNTIYF. The chain links TRBV15 to TRBJ1-3; D ambiguous. CDR1 is LNHNV, CDR2 YYDKDF, per germline (reference sequence). CDR3 length: 14 amino acids. The V end was cut by 0 bases, the J end by 5 bases, with 8 bases between.

The V gene is TRBV5-1, the J gene TRBJ2-7; D ambiguous. The CDR3 is 14 residues long. Trimming pared 3 bases from V and 5 bases from J, leaving 15 bases between. Germline V CDR1 and CDR2: SGHRS, YFSETQ. Here the CDR3 reads CASSSGVGVDEQYF. As DNA, the CDR3 is TGCGCCAGCAGCTCTGGGGTGGGTGTCGACGAGCAGTACTTC.

This chain joins TRBV5-4 and TRBJ2-1; 8 bases match TRBD1. After removal of 3 bases from V and 3 bases from J, the junction contained 8 bases not matched to a gene. Per germline, CDR1 SGHNT and CDR2 YYREEE (reference sequence). CDR3 length: 16 amino acids. The CDR3 DNA sequence: TGTGCCAGCAGCTATAAGACAGGGGCCCGCTACAATGAGCAGTTCTTC. Its translation: CASSYKTGARYNEQFF. The full variable domain, rest sourced from reference TRBV5-4 and TRBJ2-1, is ETGVTQSPTHLIKTRGQQVTLRCSSQSGHNTVSWYQQALGQGPQFIFQYYREEENGRGNFPPRFSGLQFPNYSSELNVNALELDDSALYLCASSYKTGARYNEQFFGPGTRLTVL.

This CDR3 reads CASSQDRGPITDTQYF. The CDR3 nucleotides read TGTGCCAGCAGCCAAGATAGGGGACCTATCACAGATACGCAGTATTTT. V and J are TRBV14 and TRBJ2-3, with D possibly called TRBD1 or TRBD2 (5 bases each). The CDR3 has 16 amino acids. Germline V gives CDR1 SGHDN, CDR2 FVKESK. With 0 bases removed from V and 2 bases from J, the gap between germline ends came to 12 bases.

The chain is built from TRBV24-1 and TRBJ2-3, with 8 positions matching TRBD1. Germline V lookup: CDR1 KGHDR, CDR2 SFDVKD. Losses at the gene ends were 4 bases for V and 8 bases for J; bases not matched to a gene: 16. This CDR3 contains 17 residues. CDR3 sequence (DNA): TGTGCCACCAGTGACTATGCAGGACAGGGTATAGACGCTACGCAGTATTTT. It is translated as CATSDYAGQGIDATQYF.

This chain connects TRBV18 to TRBJ1-1; D uncertain. CDR1 and CDR2 from the germline V gene are KGHSH and LQKENI. V was trimmed by 2 bases and J by 1 base, leaving 11 bases between them. This CDR3 is built from 15 residues. CDR3 nucleotides: TGTGCCAGCTCACCATTTGAGCGTAAGAACACTGAAGCTTTCTTT. It translates to CASSPFERKNTEAFF.

The CDR3 spells CASSSRGREAFF. The CDR3 coding sequence is TGTGCCAGCAGTTCCAGGGGCAGGGAAGCTTTCTTT. The V and J genes are TRBV27 and TRBJ1-1, with D possibly TRBD1 on 6 matching bases. Between the trimmed V and J ends, which lost 4 bases and 8 bases, there was a span of 11 bases. From germline, CDR1 is MNHEY and CDR2 SMNVEV (reference sequence). The CDR3 is 12 amino acids.

This rearrangement joins TRBV7-9 to TRBJ2-1, with 7 nucleotides matching TRBD2. Germline CDR1 reads SEHNR; CDR2 reads FQNEAQ (reference sequence). The CDR3 spans 14 residues. Unmatched junction bases numbered 5, after V lost 1 base and J lost 8 bases. The CDR3 nucleotides read TGTGCCAGCAGCTTAGGGCTAGCGGTAGATGAGCAGTTCTTC. Residues: CASSLGLAVDEQFF.

V is TRBV27 and J is TRBJ2-1; TRBD2 matches at 8 bases. V trimming: 2 bases; J trimming: 8 bases; junction bases outside the gene matches: 8. The CDR3 runs to 15 residues. Germline loops: CDR1 MNHEY, CDR2 SMNVEV (reference sequence). The CDR3, as DNA: TGTGCCAGCAGTTTACTGGCGGGGGGATTGGATGAGCAGTTCTTC. Translation gives CASSLLAGGLDEQFF.

This chain joins TRBV4-1 and TRBJ2-1; 8 bases map to TRBD2. There are 14 residues in the CDR3. The germline CDR1 and CDR2 sequences are MGHRA and YSYEKL. Germline trimming cut 1 base from V and 9 bases from J; bases unmatched to any gene: 5. The CDR3 reads CASSQVGGGPEQFF. Written as DNA, the CDR3 is TGCGCCAGCAGCCAAGTCGGGGGGGGGCCTGAGCAGTTCTTC.

J is TRBJ1-1 and V is TRBV7-2; D unclear. CDR3 length equals 12 residues. V was clipped by 1 base and J by 8 bases, with 8 bases between them. Germline-derived CDR1 and CDR2 are SGHTA and FQGNSA. The CDR3 DNA reads as TGTGCCAGCAGCTTAGGGCTGGGAGAAGCTTTCTTT. As protein: CASSLGLGEAFF.

The chain is built from TRBV6-5 and TRBJ2-7; TRBD1 matches 7 bases. CDR3 size: 14 residues. The V gene end was trimmed by 4 bases and the J gene end by 8 bases; junction bases not matched to a gene: 11. CDR1 and CDR2 from the germline V gene are MNHEY and SVGAGI. In DNA form, the CDR3 reads TGTGCCAGCAGTTCCGGGACAGCCCCTACGAAGCAGTACTTC. It translates to CASSSGTAPTKQYF.

The rearrangement links TRBV7-9 to TRBJ2-2; D gene ambiguous. V was cut by 1 base and J by 4 bases, with 7 bases left in between. Germline CDR1 SEHNR, CDR2 FQNEAQ (reference sequence). This CDR3 region has 14 residues. The CDR3 is CASSLVTGTGELFF. The CDR3 coding sequence is TGTGCCAGCAGCTTAGTGACCGGCACCGGGGAGCTGTTTTTT.

The rearrangement links TRBV19 to TRBJ1-1; no reliable D call. Trimming cost V 2 bases and J 7 bases, with 11 bases left between them. Germline V gives CDR1 LNHDA, CDR2 SQIVND (reference sequence). This CDR3 has 13 amino acids. The CDR3 region has the DNA TGTGCCAGTAGTATAACGAGGGAAGATGAAGCTTTCTTT. Its protein product is CASSITREDEAFF.

This chain connects TRBV6-1 to TRBJ1-5, with 7 bases fitting TRBD1. The germline V gene has CDR1 MNHNS and CDR2 SASEGT. The CDR3 is 14 residues long. With 3 bases clipped from V and 6 bases from J, the junction kept 5 bases outside the gene matches. CDR3 DNA sequence: TGTGCCAGCAGTGACCAACAGGGGTTTCAGCCCCAGCATTTT. Its protein product is CASSDQQGFQPQHF.

The CDR3 DNA is TGTGCCAGCAGCTTAGACAGGAGCTCCTACAATGAGCAGTTCTTC. Protein: CASSLDRSSYNEQFF. The chain links TRBV7-3 to TRBJ2-1, with a weak D call TRBD1 (6 bases). The CDR3 is 15 residues long. Germline assignment: CDR1 SGHTA and CDR2 FQGTGA. The V gene lost 2 bases and the J gene lost 0 bases, with 8 bases spanning the gap.